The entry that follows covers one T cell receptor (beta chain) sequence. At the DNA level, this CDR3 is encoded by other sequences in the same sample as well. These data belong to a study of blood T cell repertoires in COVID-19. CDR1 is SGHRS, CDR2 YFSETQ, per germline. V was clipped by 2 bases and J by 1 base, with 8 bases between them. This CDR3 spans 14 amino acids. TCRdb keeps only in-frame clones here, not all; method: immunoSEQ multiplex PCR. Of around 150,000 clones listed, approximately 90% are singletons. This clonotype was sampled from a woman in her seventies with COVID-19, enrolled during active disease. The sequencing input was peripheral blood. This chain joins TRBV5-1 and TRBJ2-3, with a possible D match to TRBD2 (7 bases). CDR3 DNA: TGCGCCAGCAGCTTAGGGGGGGGCACAGATACGCAGTATTTT. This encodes CASSLGGGTDTQYF. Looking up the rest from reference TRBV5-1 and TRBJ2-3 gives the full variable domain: KAGVTQTPRYLIKTRGQQVTLSCSPISGHRSVSWYQQTPGQGLQFLFEYFSETQRNKGNFPGRFSGRQFSNSRSEMNVSTLELGDSALYLCASSLGGGTDTQYFGPGTRLTVL.